This T cell receptor (beta chain) was retrieved from a study of shared clonotypes between healthy human individuals. At the level of the study: The cohort had a couple of women and a few men, ages 18 to 49. Study-level points and caveats: In the sorted subsets, rarefaction showed sequencing was incomplete despite large depth.

The CDR3 has 14 residues. Germline V gene lookup returns CDR1 SGHTA and CDR2 FQGTGA. The V end lost 0 bases, the J end lost 9 bases, and 12 bases lay between the germline ends. For each subset, genomic DNA was distributed in equal portions over several immunoSEQ plates. Some clones are missing from TCRdb's copy, which holds only in-frame ones; the method was immunoSEQ multiplex PCR. The sample shows 2 million to 2.5 million clones, approximately 90% of them seen only once. With regard to this clone: The target antigen is unknown.

The source material was naive CD4+ T cells from PBMCs. The subset here: CD45RA+ positively selected. The receptor comes from a man aged 18 to 29 in good health. Some clones in this sample may be carry-over from other donors' samples. This rearrangement joins TRBV7-3 to TRBJ2-1; D not certain. CDR3 DNA sequence: TGTGCCAGCAGCTTAACGGTGACGGGCGGTGAGCAGTTCTTC. This encodes CASSLTVTGGEQFF. Using reference TRBV7-3 and TRBJ2-1 for the parts outside the CDR3, the full variable domain is GAGVSQTPSNKVTEKGKYVELRCDPISGHTALYWYRQSLGQGPEFLIYFQGTGAADDSGLPNDRFFAVRPEGSVSTLKIQRTERGDSAVYLCASSLTVTGGEQFFGPGTRLTVL.